Following are 32 T cell receptor beta chains from one sample sequenced in a study of cytomegalovirus exposure and HLA in healthy donors (dated by TCRdb to between 2016 and 2019). Library generation was performed with the immunoSEQ multiplex PCR assay. For the multiplex PCR, a mixture combining 60 forward primers for TCR Vbeta segments and 13 reverse primers for TCR Jbeta segments was used. TCRdb took over this immuneACCESS table, retaining in-frame rearrangements with V and J assigned. Such tables are incomplete; in checked studies, under half of the missing clones stem from an unresolved V gene, and the remainder is unexplained. The sample table records a few hundred thousand clones; about 80% of these occur just once. The ten largest clones add up to 0.55% to 0.7% of the sample. Material: PBMCs. These receptors were taken from a middle-aged woman in good health and CMV-seronegative.

This chain joins TRBV27 and TRBJ2-7; 8 nucleotides align to TRBD2. J gave up 10 bases and V 7 bases, and 12 bases lay outside the gene matches. The germline V gene encodes CDR1 MNHEY and CDR2 SMNVEV (reference sequence). This CDR3 has 13 amino acids. In nucleotides, the CDR3 is TGTGCCAGCAATAAGCGGGGGAGCCCTCGCCAGTACTTC. Amino acids: CASNKRGSPRQYF.

A single count supports this clone. The rearrangement uses TRBV20-1 and TRBJ2-3; D not certain. This CDR3 has 11 residues. Germline CDR1 reads DFQATT; CDR2 reads SNEGSKA (reference sequence). The V end was cut by 4 bases, the J end by 3 bases, with 5 bases between. Written as DNA, the CDR3 is TGCAGTGCTATGCGTACAGATACGCAGTATTTT. It specifies CSAMRTDTQYF.

The V gene is TRBV6-5, the J gene TRBJ2-7; TRBD2 matches at 7 bases. The CDR3 extends over 16 amino acids. V lost 3 bases to trimming and J lost 5 bases; unmatched junction nucleotides: 13. Germline CDR1 is MNHEY and CDR2 is SVGAGI. This chain's CDR3 is CASSYSVGLGGDEQYF. The CDR3 bases are TGTGCCAGCAGTTATAGTGTCGGGTTGGGGGGGGACGAGCAGTACTTC.

The chain carries TRBV6-1 and TRBJ2-1, with D unclear. Germline values: CDR1 MNHNS, CDR2 SASEGT. The germline V and J ends were trimmed by 1 base and 12 bases, with 13 bases remaining between them. The CDR3 is made up of 13 amino acids. This CDR3 is CASSEGAGWVQFF. CDR3 sequence (DNA): TGTGCCAGCAGTGAAGGGGCAGGTTGGGTGCAGTTCTTC.

The V and J genes are TRBV27 and TRBJ1-5, with D possibly being TRBD1 (5 bases). The CDR3 runs to 13 residues. The V gene lost 3 bases and the J gene lost 7 bases, with 10 bases spanning the gap. Germline CDR1 and CDR2: MNHEY and SMNVEV (reference sequence). The CDR3 is CASSFQGEQPQHF. The CDR3 region has the DNA TGTGCCAGCAGTTTTCAGGGTGAACAGCCCCAGCATTTT.

J is TRBJ1-1 and V is TRBV4-1; D ambiguous. Germline CDR1 MGHRA, CDR2 YSYEKL. V was shortened by 0 bases and J by 6 bases, with 8 bases between the two germline ends. The CDR3 extends over 13 amino acids. Here the CDR3 reads CASSQERVAEAFF. The DNA for the CDR3 is TGCGCCAGCAGCCAAGAGAGGGTCGCTGAAGCTTTCTTT.

This clone was picked up a small number of times. This chain links TRBV5-1 with TRBJ1-3, with D perhaps TRBD1 (6 bases). This CDR3 has 16 amino acids. The germline CDR1 and CDR2 sequences are SGHRS and YFSETQ. Between the trimmed V and J ends, which lost 0 bases and 2 bases, there was a span of 12 bases. The CDR3 bases are TGCGCCAGCAGCTTGGACGGCCGACAGGCTGGAAACACCATATATTTT. Protein: CASSLDGRQAGNTIYF.

The J gene is TRBJ1-5, the V gene TRBV2, with D perhaps TRBD1 (6 bases). V was shortened by 8 bases and J by 1 base, with 9 bases between the two germline ends. This CDR3 contains 13 residues. Germline V gene sequence: CDR1 SNHLY, CDR2 FYNNEI. In nucleotides, the CDR3 is TGTGCCAGCTCAGGGGTGAGCAATCAGCCCCAGCATTTT. The encoded protein is CASSGVSNQPQHF.

This sequence joins TRBV7-9 and TRBJ2-7, with D hard to call. The CDR3 loop spans 13 amino acids. The ends were cut back, 2 bases at V and 4 bases at J, with 9 bases in the middle. Looked up from germline, CDR1 is SEHNR and CDR2 is FQNEAQ (reference sequence). Here the CDR3 reads CASSLTPLYEQYF. In DNA form, the CDR3 reads TGTGCCAGCAGCTTAACCCCTCTATACGAGCAGTACTTC.

V gene TRBV29-1 combines with J gene TRBJ2-7, with TRBD2 matching 7 bases. The CDR3 covers 14 residues. V shed 3 bases, J shed 3 bases, and the junction held 8 bases outside the gene matches. Germline CDR1 SQVTM, CDR2 ANQGSEA. CDR3 residues: CSVEGGKLGYEQYF. DNA for the CDR3: TGCAGCGTTGAGGGGGGGAAGTTAGGCTACGAGCAGTACTTC.

The V gene is TRBV5-1, the J gene TRBJ2-1, with a tentative D call TRBD2 (5 bases). The CDR3 runs to 16 residues. V shed 4 bases and J shed 0 bases, with 14 bases lying between them. Germline values: CDR1 SGHRS, CDR2 YFSETQ. CDR3 amino acids: CASSPGLVSSYNEQFF. The CDR3 DNA reads TGCGCCAGCAGCCCCGGACTCGTTAGCTCCTACAATGAGCAGTTCTTC.

This chain uses TRBV5-1 with TRBJ1-5, with a tentative D call TRBD1 (5 bases). Germline V gene data show CDR1 as SGHRS and CDR2 as YFSETQ. The CDR3 is 15 residues long. V was shortened by 0 bases and J by 6 bases, with 13 bases between the two germline ends. The DNA of the CDR3 is TGCGCCAGCAGCTTGGCCGGAGGGGAAGCTCAGCCCCAGCATTTT. Encoded protein: CASSLAGGEAQPQHF.

This clone was seen a single time. The rearrangement uses TRBV28 and TRBJ1-2, with D possibly matching TRBD1 (6 bases). Trimming took off 5 bases at V and 5 bases at J, with 18 bases between the two ends. The germline V gene has CDR1 MDHEN and CDR2 SYDVKM. There are 15 residues in the CDR3. CDR3 bases: TGTGCCAGCAGTGTCACAGGGTTAGATGGGTATGGCTACACCTTC. It yields the protein CASSVTGLDGYGYTF.

This chain links TRBV7-9 with TRBJ2-1; D unresolved. V lost 5 bases and J 3 bases, leaving 14 bases between the germline ends. The CDR3 contains 15 residues. Germline values: CDR1 SEHNR, CDR2 FQNEAQ (reference sequence). The CDR3 protein is CASSPRSTYYNEQFF. CDR3 sequence (DNA): TGTGCCAGCAGCCCCCGATCCACCTACTACAATGAGCAGTTCTTC.

The rearrangement uses TRBV19 and TRBJ1-3, with D perhaps matching TRBD1 (6 bases). The V end was cut by 3 bases, the J end by 3 bases, with 12 bases between. Germline values: CDR1 LNHDA, CDR2 SQIVND (reference sequence). The CDR3 runs to 15 residues. The CDR3 is CASSMGQGYGNTIYF. CDR3 sequence (DNA): TGTGCCAGTAGTATGGGTCAGGGGTATGGAAACACCATATATTTT. The full variable domain, its missing parts supplied by reference TRBV19 and TRBJ1-3, is DGGITQSPKYLFRKEGQNVTLSCEQNLNHDAMYWYRQDPGQGLRLIYYSQIVNDFQKGDIAEGYSVSREKKESFPLTVTSAQKNPTAFYLCASSMGQGYGNTIYFGEGSWLTVV.

The chain links TRBV5-1 to TRBJ1-5; D gene uncertain. Germline loops: CDR1 SGHRS, CDR2 YFSETQ. This CDR3 region has 14 residues. Trimming left V 5 bases short and J 0 bases short, with 9 bases between. The CDR3: CASSVGDSNQPQHF. As DNA, the CDR3 is TGCGCCAGCAGTGTCGGGGATAGCAATCAGCCCCAGCATTTT.

This clone was recorded a few times. J is TRBJ1-4 and V is TRBV11-1, with a tentative D call TRBD1 (5 bases). Germline CDR1 SGHAT, CDR2 FQDESV (reference sequence). The V and J ends lost 2 bases and 6 bases respectively, with 7 bases between them. This CDR3 comprises 13 residues. This chain's CDR3 is CASSLTRDEKLFF. The CDR3 bases are TGTGCCAGCAGCTTAACCAGGGATGAAAAACTGTTTTTT.

This chain links TRBV28 with TRBJ1-1, with D unclear. The ends were cut back, 4 bases at V and 4 bases at J, with 7 bases in the middle. The CDR3 is 12 amino acids. Germline CDR1 is MDHEN and CDR2 is SYDVKM. CDR3 region: CASSYTATEAFF. Written as DNA, the CDR3 is TGTGCCAGCAGTTACACAGCCACTGAAGCTTTCTTT.

Regarding this clone: This specimen includes other DNA sequences encoding the same CDR3. The chain is built from TRBV5-1 and TRBJ2-2, with D possibly TRBD1 on 5 matching bases. Germline loops: CDR1 SGHRS, CDR2 YFSETQ. The CDR3 contains 15 residues. V was pared by 0 bases and J by 0 bases, with 6 bases between. As DNA, the CDR3 is TGCGCCAGCAGCTTGGGACAGCCGAACACCGGGGAGCTGTTTTTT. The encoded protein is CASSLGQPNTGELFF.

This sequence joins TRBV30 and TRBJ1-1; unclear D gene. This CDR3 region has 20 residues. Germline assignment: CDR1 GTSNPN and CDR2 SVGIG (reference sequence). The germline V and J ends were trimmed by 4 bases and 0 bases, with 30 bases remaining between them. CDR3 in amino acids: CAWNDQIRERVGAMNTEAFF. The CDR3 DNA reads as TGTGCCTGGAACGACCAGATTCGAGAGAGGGTGGGAGCAATGAACACTGAAGCTTTCTTT.

This clone was seen just once. The V and J genes are TRBV30 and TRBJ2-1; 8 nucleotides line up with TRBD2. There are 14 residues in the CDR3. Looked up from germline, CDR1 is GTSNPN and CDR2 is SVGIG (reference sequence). Trimming at V came to 2 bases and at J to 2 bases, leaving 2 bases not matched to a gene. In DNA form, the CDR3 reads TGTGCCTGGAGTCTGGGACTAGCCTACAATGAGCAGTTCTTC. Encoded protein: CAWSLGLAYNEQFF.

This clone was counted between two and nine times. The chain has TRBV9 and TRBJ1-5; 10 bases match TRBD1. The CDR3 sequence is 15 residues long. The junction had 3 bases not matched to a gene; V was cut back by 4 bases and J by 2 bases. The germline V gene encodes CDR1 SGDLS and CDR2 YYNGEE. For the CDR3, the DNA is TGTGCCAGCAGCTCCGGGACAGGGGGCAATCAGCCCCAGCATTTT. This translates into CASSSGTGGNQPQHF. Drawing the rest from reference TRBV9 and TRBJ1-5, the complete variable domain is DSGVTQTPKHLITATGQRVTLRCSPRSGDLSVYWYQQSLDQGLQFLIQYYNGEERAKGNILERFSAQQFPDLHSELNLSSLELGDSALYFCASSSGTGGNQPQHFGDGTRLSIL.

The V call is TRBV6-1, the J call TRBJ1-2; D remains unclear. This CDR3 contains 14 residues. The V and J ends lost 5 bases and 2 bases respectively, with 12 bases between them. CDR1 and CDR2 from the germline V gene are MNHNS and SASEGT. The CDR3 sequence is CASSLSTKNYGYTF. CDR3 coding DNA: TGTGCCAGCAGTTTATCGACAAAAAACTATGGCTACACCTTC.

This clone has only a few counts. In DNA, the CDR3 is TGTGCCTGGAGTGTAAGGGGGAAAGGGGATACCTACGAGCAGTACTTC. Protein sequence: CAWSVRGKGDTYEQYF. The chain carries TRBV30 and TRBJ2-7; a possible D gene is TRBD1 (6 bases). V lost 0 bases and J lost 2, with 17 bases in between. This CDR3 is built from 16 residues. Germline V gene lookup returns CDR1 GTSNPN and CDR2 SVGIG (reference sequence).

This clone has more than one count but fewer than ten. The chain couples TRBV7-2 to TRBJ2-1; D remains unclear. Trimming removed 5 bases at V and 12 bases at J, with 14 bases between. CDR3 length equals 12 residues. The germline V gene encodes CDR1 SGHTA and CDR2 FQGNSA. The CDR3 region is CASSREVSGQFF. CDR3 coding DNA: TGTGCCAGCAGCCGCGAGGTCTCGGGGCAGTTCTTC.

The chain's CDR3 is CASSEGQINQPQHF. DNA of the CDR3: TGTGCCAGCTCAGAGGGACAGATCAATCAGCCCCAGCATTTT. The V gene is TRBV18, the J gene TRBJ1-5; 7 nucleotides agree with TRBD1. The ends lost 5 bases at V and 3 bases at J; junction bases unmatched: 4. The CDR3 spans 14 residues. The germline CDR1 and CDR2 sequences are KGHSH and LQKENI.

The chain joins TRBV19 to TRBJ2-7; weak D call: TRBD1 (6 bases). The V end was cut by 2 bases, the J end by 6 bases, with 32 bases between. CDR3 size: 20 residues. Germline V CDR1 and CDR2: LNHDA, SQIVND (reference sequence). The CDR3 spells CASSIQTRAGDKGKFCEQYF. The CDR3 DNA sequence: TGTGCCAGTAGTATACAAACAAGGGCAGGGGATAAGGGGAAATTTTGCGAGCAGTACTTC.

The chain combines TRBV7-9 with TRBJ2-1; 11 bases align to TRBD2. The J segment lost 4 bases and the V segment lost 5 bases, leaving 4 bases of the junction unmatched. Germline values: CDR1 SEHNR, CDR2 FQNEAQ (reference sequence). The CDR3 extends over 15 amino acids. The CDR3 DNA reads TGTGCCAGCAGCCATACTAGCGGGAGTTACAATGAGCAGTTCTTC. This encodes CASSHTSGSYNEQFF.

This clone appeared a few times. The rearrangement uses TRBV5-1 and TRBJ2-7, with D perhaps matching TRBD1 (6 bases). Deletions cut 0 bases from V and 3 bases from J, with 10 bases between. The CDR3 totals 14 residues. The germline CDR1 and CDR2 sequences are SGHRS and YFSETQ. Written as DNA, the CDR3 is TGCGCCAGCAGCTTGGGGCAGGGGTTCTACGAGCAGTACTTC. This gives the protein CASSLGQGFYEQYF.

The chain links TRBV6-4 to TRBJ2-7, with a weak D call TRBD1 (7 bases). The CDR3 length is 16 residues. V was clipped by 3 bases and J by 4 bases, with 19 bases between them. CDR1 is MRHNA and CDR2 is SNTAGT in the germline V gene. The CDR3 DNA is TGTGCCAGCAGTGAGAGCCCCGAGACAGGGAGGTACGAGCAGTACTTC. It encodes CASSESPETGRYEQYF.

The chain carries TRBV10-3 and TRBJ2-7; weak D call: TRBD2 (5 bases). V was pared by 7 bases and J by 5 bases, with 24 bases between. This CDR3 spans 16 amino acids. The V gene's germline CDR1 is ENHRY and CDR2 SYGVKD. The CDR3 loop reads CAIMGHQTGKRNEQYF. CDR3 coding DNA: TGTGCCATCATGGGCCATCAGACGGGGAAGAGAAACGAGCAGTACTTC.

With respect to this clone: Distinct nucleotide sequences in the sample also encode this CDR3. The chain uses TRBV6-4 and TRBJ2-2; 15 nucleotides line up with TRBD2. V trimming: 6 bases; J trimming: 0 bases; junction bases outside the gene matches: 2. CDR3 size: 17 residues. CDR1 is MRHNA, CDR2 SNTAGT, per germline. CDR3 loop: CASSRTSGGANTGELFF. CDR3 sequence (DNA): TGTGCCAGCAGCCGGACTAGCGGGGGGGCGAACACCGGGGAGCTGTTTTTT.